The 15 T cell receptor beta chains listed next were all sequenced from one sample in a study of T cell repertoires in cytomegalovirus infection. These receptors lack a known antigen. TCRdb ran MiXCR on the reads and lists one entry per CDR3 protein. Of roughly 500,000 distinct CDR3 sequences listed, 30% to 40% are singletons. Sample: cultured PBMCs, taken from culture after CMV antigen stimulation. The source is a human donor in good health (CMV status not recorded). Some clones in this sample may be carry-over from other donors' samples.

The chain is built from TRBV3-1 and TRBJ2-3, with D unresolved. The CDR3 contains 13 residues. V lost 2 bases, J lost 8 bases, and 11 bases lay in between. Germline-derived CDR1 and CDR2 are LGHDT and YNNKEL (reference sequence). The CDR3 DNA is TGTGCCAGCAGCCAACAGAGCGCAATTACGCAGTATTTT. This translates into CASSQQSAITQYF.

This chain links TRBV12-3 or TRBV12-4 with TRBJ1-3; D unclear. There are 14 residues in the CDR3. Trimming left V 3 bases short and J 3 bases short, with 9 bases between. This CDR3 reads CASSFPGGGNTIYF. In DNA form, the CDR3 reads TGTGCCAGCAGTTTTCCCGGAGGTGGAAACACCATATATTTT.

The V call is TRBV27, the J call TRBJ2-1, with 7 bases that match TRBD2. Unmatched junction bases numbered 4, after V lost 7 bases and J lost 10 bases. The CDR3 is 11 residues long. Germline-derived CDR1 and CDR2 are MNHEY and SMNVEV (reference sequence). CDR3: CASTVAGEQFF. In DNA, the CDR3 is TGTGCCAGCACCGTAGCGGGCGAGCAGTTCTTC.

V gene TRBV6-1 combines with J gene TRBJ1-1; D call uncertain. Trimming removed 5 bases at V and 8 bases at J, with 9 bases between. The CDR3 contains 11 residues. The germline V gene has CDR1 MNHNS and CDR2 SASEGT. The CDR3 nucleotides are TGTGCCAGCAGTTATGAAGAAGAAGCTTTCTTT. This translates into CASSYEEEAFF.

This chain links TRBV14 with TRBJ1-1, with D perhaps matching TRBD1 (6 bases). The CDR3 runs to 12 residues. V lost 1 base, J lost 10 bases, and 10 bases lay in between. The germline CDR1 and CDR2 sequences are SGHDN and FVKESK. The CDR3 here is CASSQGTEGAFF. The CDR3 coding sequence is TGTGCCAGCAGCCAAGGGACAGAAGGAGCTTTCTTT.

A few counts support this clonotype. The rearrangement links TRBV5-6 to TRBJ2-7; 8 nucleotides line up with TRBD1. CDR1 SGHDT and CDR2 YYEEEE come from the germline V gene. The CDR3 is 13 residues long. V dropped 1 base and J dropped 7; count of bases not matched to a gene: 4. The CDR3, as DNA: TGTGCCAGCAGCTTGCAGGGGGCAGAGGAGCAGTACGTC. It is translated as CASSLQGAEEQYV.

The CDR3 loop is CASSPGLAGGAISPYNEQFF. DNA of the CDR3: TGTGCCAGCAGCCCCGGACTAGCGGGAGGGGCAATATCGCCCTACAATGAGCAGTTCTTC. The chain carries TRBV7-9 and TRBJ2-1, with 15 positions matching TRBD2. The V and J ends lost 5 bases and 2 bases, in that order; junction bases with no gene match: 13. Germline V lookup: CDR1 SEHNR, CDR2 FQNEAQ (reference sequence). CDR3 length equals 20 residues.

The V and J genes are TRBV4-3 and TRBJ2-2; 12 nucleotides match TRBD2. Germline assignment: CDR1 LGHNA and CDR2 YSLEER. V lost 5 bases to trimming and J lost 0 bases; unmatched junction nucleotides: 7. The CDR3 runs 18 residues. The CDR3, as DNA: TGCGCCAGCAGCAGGGGACTAGCGGGCCCCGCGAACACCGGGGAGCTGTTTTTT. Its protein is CASSRGLAGPANTGELFF.

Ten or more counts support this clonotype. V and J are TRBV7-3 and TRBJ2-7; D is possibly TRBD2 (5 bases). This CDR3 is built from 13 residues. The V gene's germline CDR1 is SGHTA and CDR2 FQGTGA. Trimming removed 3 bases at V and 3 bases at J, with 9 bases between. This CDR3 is CASSLLAGYEQYF. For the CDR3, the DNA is TGTGCCAGCAGCTTGTTGGCGGGCTACGAGCAGTACTTC.

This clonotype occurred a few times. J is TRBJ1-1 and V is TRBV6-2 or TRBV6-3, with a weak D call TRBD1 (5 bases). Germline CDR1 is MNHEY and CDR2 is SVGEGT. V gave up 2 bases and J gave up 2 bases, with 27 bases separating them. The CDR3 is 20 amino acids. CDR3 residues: CASSYKPTLTAGLANTEAFF. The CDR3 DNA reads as TGTGCCAGCAGTTACAAACCAACCCTGACAGCAGGTCTTGCTAACACTGAAGCTTTCTTT.

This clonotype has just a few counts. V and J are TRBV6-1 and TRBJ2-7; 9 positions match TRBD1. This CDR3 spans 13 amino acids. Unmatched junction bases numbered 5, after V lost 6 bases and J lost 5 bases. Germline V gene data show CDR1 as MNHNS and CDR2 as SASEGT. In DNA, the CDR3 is TGTGCCAGCAGGGGGACAGGGTTCCACGAGCAGTACTTC. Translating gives CASRGTGFHEQYF.

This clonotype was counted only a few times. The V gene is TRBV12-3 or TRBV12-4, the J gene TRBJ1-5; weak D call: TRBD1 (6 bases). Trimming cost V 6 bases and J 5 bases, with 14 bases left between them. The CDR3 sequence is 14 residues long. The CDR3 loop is CASSHGQTDQPQHF. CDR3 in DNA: TGTGCCAGCAGCCATGGACAGACGGATCAGCCCCAGCATTTT.

In DNA, the CDR3 is TGCGCCAGCAGCAACCTAGACAGGTCGCGTTACAATGAGCAGTTCTTC. It encodes CASSNLDRSRYNEQFF. The chain has TRBV5-1 and TRBJ2-1; perhaps TRBD1 as D (6 bases). V was trimmed by 4 bases and J by 4 bases, leaving 18 bases between them. The CDR3 extends over 16 amino acids. CDR1 and CDR2 from the germline V gene are SGHRS and YFSETQ. Using reference TRBV5-1 and TRBJ2-1 for the parts outside the CDR3, the full variable domain is KAGVTQTPRYLIKTRGQQVTLSCSPISGHRSVSWYQQTPGQGLQFLFEYFSETQRNKGNFPGRFSGRQFSNSRSEMNVSTLELGDSALYLCASSNLDRSRYNEQFFGPGTRLTVL.

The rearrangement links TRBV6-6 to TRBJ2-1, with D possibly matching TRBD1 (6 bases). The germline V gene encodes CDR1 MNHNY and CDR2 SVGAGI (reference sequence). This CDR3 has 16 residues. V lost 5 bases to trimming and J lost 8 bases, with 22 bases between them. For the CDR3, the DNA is TGTGCCAGCAGTCTGCTAGGGGGACGCGGAGACCATGAGCAGTTCTTC. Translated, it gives CASSLLGGRGDHEQFF.

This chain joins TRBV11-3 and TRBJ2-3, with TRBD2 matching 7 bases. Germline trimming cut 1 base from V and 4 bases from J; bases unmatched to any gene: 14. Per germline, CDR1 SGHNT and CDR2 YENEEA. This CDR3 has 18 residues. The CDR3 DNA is TGTGCCAGCAGCTTAGTCTCCGGGGCGGGAGTGGGCCCAGATACGCAGTATTTT. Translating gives CASSLVSGAGVGPDTQYF.